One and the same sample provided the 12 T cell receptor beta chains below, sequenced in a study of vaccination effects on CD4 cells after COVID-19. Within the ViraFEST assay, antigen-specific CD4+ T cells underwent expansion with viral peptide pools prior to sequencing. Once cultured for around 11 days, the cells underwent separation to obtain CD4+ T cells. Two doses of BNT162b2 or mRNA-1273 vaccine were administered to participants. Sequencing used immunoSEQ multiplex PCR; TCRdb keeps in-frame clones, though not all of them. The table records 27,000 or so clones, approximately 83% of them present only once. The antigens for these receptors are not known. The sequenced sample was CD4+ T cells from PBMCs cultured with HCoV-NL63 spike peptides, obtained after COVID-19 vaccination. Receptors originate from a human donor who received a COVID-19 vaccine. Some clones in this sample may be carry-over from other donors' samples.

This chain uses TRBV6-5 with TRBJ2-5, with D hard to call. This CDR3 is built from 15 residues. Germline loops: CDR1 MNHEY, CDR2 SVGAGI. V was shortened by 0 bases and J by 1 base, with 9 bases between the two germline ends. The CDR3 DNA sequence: TGTGCCAGCAGTTACTCCTGGCAGATCCAAGAGACCCAGTACTTC. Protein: CASSYSWQIQETQYF.

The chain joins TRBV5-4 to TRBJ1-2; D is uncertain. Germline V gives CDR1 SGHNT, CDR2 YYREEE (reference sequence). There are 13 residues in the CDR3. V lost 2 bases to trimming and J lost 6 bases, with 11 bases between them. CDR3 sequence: CASSLHPEDGYTF. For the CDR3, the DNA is TGTGCCAGCAGCTTACACCCCGAAGATGGCTACACCTTC.

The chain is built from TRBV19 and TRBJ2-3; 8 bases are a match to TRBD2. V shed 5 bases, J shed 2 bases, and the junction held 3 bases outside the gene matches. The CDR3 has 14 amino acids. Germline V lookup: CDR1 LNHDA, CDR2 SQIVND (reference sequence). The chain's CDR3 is CASSGLANTDTQYF. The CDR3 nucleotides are TGTGCCAGTAGTGGACTAGCCAACACAGATACGCAGTATTTT.

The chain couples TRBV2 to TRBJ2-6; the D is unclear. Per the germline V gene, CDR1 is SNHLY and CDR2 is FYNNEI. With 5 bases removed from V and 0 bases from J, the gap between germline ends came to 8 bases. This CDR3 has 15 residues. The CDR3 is CASSISNSGANVLTF. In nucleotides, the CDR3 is TGTGCCAGCAGTATCAGTAACTCTGGGGCCAACGTCCTGACTTTC. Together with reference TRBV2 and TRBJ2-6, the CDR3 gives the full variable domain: EPEVTQTPSHQVTQMGQEVILRCVPISNHLYFYWYRQILGQKVEFLVSFYNNEISEKSEIFDDQFSVERPDGSNFTLKIRSTKLEDSAMYFCASSISNSGANVLTFGAGSRLTVL.

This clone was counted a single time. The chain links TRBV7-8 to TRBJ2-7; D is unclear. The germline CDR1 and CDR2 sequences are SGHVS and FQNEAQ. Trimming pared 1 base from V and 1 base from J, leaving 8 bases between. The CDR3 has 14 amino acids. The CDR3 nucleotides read TGTGCCAGCAGCTTAGGTTCGGATTCCTACGAGCAGTACGTC. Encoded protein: CASSLGSDSYEQYV.

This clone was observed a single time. CDR3 nucleotide sequence: TGTGCCATCAGTGAGTCTTGGTTTCCAGGGCTGAACACTGAAGCTTTCTTT. Amino acids: CAISESWFPGLNTEAFF. The chain is built from TRBV10-3 and TRBJ1-1; a weak D match, TRBD1 (5 bases). Trimming cost V 0 bases and J 0 bases, with 14 bases left between them. CDR3 size: 17 residues. Germline values: CDR1 ENHRY, CDR2 SYGVKD.

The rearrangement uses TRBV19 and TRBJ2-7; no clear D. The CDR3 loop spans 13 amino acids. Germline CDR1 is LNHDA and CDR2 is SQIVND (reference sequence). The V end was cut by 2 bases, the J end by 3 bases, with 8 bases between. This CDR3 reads CASSILPGYEQYV. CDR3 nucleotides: TGTGCCAGTAGTATATTACCCGGCTACGAGCAGTACGTC.

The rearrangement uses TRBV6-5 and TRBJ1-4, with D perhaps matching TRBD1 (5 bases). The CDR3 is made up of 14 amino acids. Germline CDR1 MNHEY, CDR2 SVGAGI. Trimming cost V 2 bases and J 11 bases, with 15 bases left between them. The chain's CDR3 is CASSYVRDEGKLFF. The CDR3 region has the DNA TGTGCCAGCAGTTACGTCAGGGACGAGGGGAAACTGTTTTTT.

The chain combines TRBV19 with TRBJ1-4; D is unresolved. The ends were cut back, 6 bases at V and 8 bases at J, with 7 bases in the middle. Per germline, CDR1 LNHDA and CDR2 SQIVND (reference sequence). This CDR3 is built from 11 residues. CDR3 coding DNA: TGTGCCAGTAGCACCCAAGAAAAACTGTTTTTT. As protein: CASSTQEKLFF.

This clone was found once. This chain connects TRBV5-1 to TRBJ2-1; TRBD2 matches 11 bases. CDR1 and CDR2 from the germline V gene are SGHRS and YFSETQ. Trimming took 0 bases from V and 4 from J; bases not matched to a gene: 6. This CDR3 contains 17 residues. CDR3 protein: CASSLVSGGAWYNEQFF. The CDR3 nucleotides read TGCGCCAGCAGCTTGGTTAGCGGGGGGGCCTGGTACAATGAGCAGTTCTTC.

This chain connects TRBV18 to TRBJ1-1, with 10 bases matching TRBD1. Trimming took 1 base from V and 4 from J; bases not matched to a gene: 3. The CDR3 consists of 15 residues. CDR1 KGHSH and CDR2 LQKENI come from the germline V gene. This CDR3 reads CASSPRRDRGTEAFF. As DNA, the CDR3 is TGTGCCAGCTCACCACGGAGGGACAGGGGCACTGAAGCTTTCTTT.

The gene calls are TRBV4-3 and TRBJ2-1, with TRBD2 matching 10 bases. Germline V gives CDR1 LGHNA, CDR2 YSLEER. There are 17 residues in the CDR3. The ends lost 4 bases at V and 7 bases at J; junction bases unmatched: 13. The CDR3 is CASSRDVSGGAYNEQFF. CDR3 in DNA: TGCGCCAGCAGCCGAGACGTCAGCGGGGGGGCTTATAATGAGCAGTTCTTC.